This is a list of T cell receptor beta chains from one sample in a study of T cell repertoires in aging, cancer and after chemotherapy. Each CDR3 protein gets one entry after TCRdb re-called the multiplex PCR reads with MiXCR. The sample lists under 6,000 distinct CDR3 sequences; around a quarter were seen once. Specimen: blood. The source of these receptors is a human donor with a solid tumor. The CDR3 runs from the conserved cysteine through the conserved F or W. The D gene is left open where the match is weak. Rows may omit the clone size; those that give it use once, few, many or a size class.

j_gene: TRBJ1-1
abundance: NA
d_gene: NA
v_gene: TRBV12-3/TRBV12-4
CDR3nt: TGTGCCAGCAGTTTTTCTGGGAACACTGAAGCTTTCTTT
CDR3aa: CASSFSGNTEAFF

j_gene: TRBJ1-4
abundance: medium-sized
d_gene: NA
v_gene: TRBV6-6
CDR3nt: TGTGCCAGCAGTTACTCGGCGGGAAAACTGTTTTTT
CDR3aa: CASSYSAGKLFF

j_gene: TRBJ2-2
abundance: medium-sized
d_gene: NA
v_gene: TRBV6-6
CDR3nt: TGTGCCAGCAGTTCCTCCGGGACTCCCTTCACCGGGGAGCTGTTTTTT
CDR3aa: CASSSSGTPFTGELFF

j_gene: TRBJ1-4
abundance: NA
d_gene: TRBD1
v_gene: TRBV5-4
CDR3nt: TGTGCCAGCAGCTCGGGACAGGGGTATAATGAAAAACTGTTTTTT
CDR3aa: CASSSGQGYNEKLFF

j_gene: TRBJ2-7
abundance: NA
d_gene: TRBD2
v_gene: TRBV29-1
CDR3nt: TGCAGCATGGGGGGGGGGGAGCAGTACTTC
CDR3aa: CSMGGGEQYF

j_gene: TRBJ2-6
abundance: large
d_gene: NA
v_gene: TRBV29-1
CDR3nt: TGCAGCGTTGAGGGTGCGGCCAACGTCCTGACTTTC
CDR3aa: CSVEGAANVLTF

j_gene: TRBJ2-5
abundance: medium-sized
d_gene: TRBD2
v_gene: TRBV19
CDR3nt: TGTGCCAGTAGTATCCGACTAGCGGCCGGCGGGCAAGAGACCCAGTACTTC
CDR3aa: CASSIRLAAGGQETQYF

j_gene: TRBJ2-3
abundance: medium-sized
d_gene: TRBD1
v_gene: TRBV5-1
CDR3nt: TGCGCCAGCAGCCGACAGGGGAGCACAGATACGCAGTATTTT
CDR3aa: CASSRQGSTDTQYF

j_gene: TRBJ1-1
abundance: NA
d_gene: NA
v_gene: TRBV21-1
CDR3nt: TGTGCCAGCCGACCCTCGTTGTACATACCCATGAACACTGAAGCTTTCTTT
CDR3aa: CASRPSLYIPMNTEAFF

j_gene: TRBJ2-7
abundance: medium-sized
d_gene: TRBD2
v_gene: TRBV12-3/TRBV12-4
CDR3nt: TGTGCCAGCAGTTTAGCATTGGGCGTGACTAGCGCCTTATACGAGCAGTACTTC
CDR3aa: CASSLALGVTSALYEQYF

j_gene: TRBJ2-2
abundance: medium-sized
d_gene: TRBD1
v_gene: TRBV18
CDR3nt: TGTGCCACGAAGACAGGGTCGTTCACCGGGGAGCTGTTTTTT
CDR3aa: CATKTGSFTGELFF

j_gene: TRBJ2-5
abundance: NA
d_gene: TRBD1
v_gene: TRBV24-1
CDR3nt: TGTGCCACCAGTGAGGGCGACAGGGCAGAGACCCAGTACTTC
CDR3aa: CATSEGDRAETQYF

j_gene: TRBJ2-3
abundance: few
d_gene: NA
v_gene: TRBV4-3
CDR3nt: TGCGCCAGCAGCCCTACCCTGGCGGGCACAGATACGCAGTATTTT
CDR3aa: CASSPTLAGTDTQYF

j_gene: TRBJ2-4
abundance: NA
d_gene: NA
v_gene: TRBV20-1
CDR3nt: TGCAGTGCTCCTTCGACGGGGATTCAGTACTTC
CDR3aa: CSAPSTGIQYF

j_gene: TRBJ1-5
abundance: NA
d_gene: TRBD1
v_gene: TRBV20-1
CDR3nt: TGCAGTGCTAAGACAGGGAGAGGCCAGCCCCAGCATTTT
CDR3aa: CSAKTGRGQPQHF

j_gene: TRBJ2-7
abundance: NA
d_gene: NA
v_gene: TRBV5-1
CDR3nt: TGCGCCATCAAGGTCACTCCCTACGAGCAGTACTTC
CDR3aa: CAIKVTPYEQYF

j_gene: TRBJ2-7
abundance: NA
d_gene: TRBD2
v_gene: TRBV7-9
CDR3nt: TGTGCCAGCAGCCCCCGGGACTACCGACCCTACGAGCAGTACTTC
CDR3aa: CASSPRDYRPYEQYF

j_gene: TRBJ1-1
abundance: NA
d_gene: NA
v_gene: TRBV20-1
CDR3nt: TGCAGTGCTCGCGTTGGACAGATGAACACTGAAGCTTTCTTT
CDR3aa: CSARVGQMNTEAFF

j_gene: TRBJ2-2
abundance: medium-sized
d_gene: NA
v_gene: TRBV19
CDR3nt: TGTGCCAGTAGGAGAGGAAACCCCGGGGAGCTGTTTTTT
CDR3aa: CASRRGNPGELFF

j_gene: TRBJ2-1
abundance: medium-sized
d_gene: NA
v_gene: TRBV6-2/TRBV6-3
CDR3nt: TGTGCCAGCAGTATAATAATCCACAATGAGCAGTTCTTC
CDR3aa: CASSIIIHNEQFF

j_gene: TRBJ2-7
abundance: NA
d_gene: NA
v_gene: TRBV6-1
CDR3nt: TGTGCCAGCAGTCCCTCGGGCTACGAGCAGTACTTC
CDR3aa: CASSPSGYEQYF

j_gene: TRBJ1-3
abundance: NA
d_gene: NA
v_gene: TRBV6-1
CDR3nt: TGTGCCAGCAGTGAAGCGTTGGGCACTGGAAACACCATATATTTT
CDR3aa: CASSEALGTGNTIYF

j_gene: TRBJ2-7
abundance: few
d_gene: NA
v_gene: TRBV11-1
CDR3nt: TGTGCCAGCAGCTTAGGGGTAACTGGCTACGAGCAGTACTTC
CDR3aa: CASSLGVTGYEQYF

j_gene: TRBJ2-1
abundance: medium-sized
d_gene: TRBD2
v_gene: TRBV27
CDR3nt: TGTGCCTCTCACCGGGAGGGGTACTACAATGAGCAGTTCTTC
CDR3aa: CASHREGYYNEQFF

j_gene: TRBJ2-1
abundance: medium-sized
d_gene: TRBD2
v_gene: TRBV13
CDR3nt: TGTGCCAGCAGCCCGAGCGGGAGGACCTACAATGAGCAGTTCTTC
CDR3aa: CASSPSGRTYNEQFF

j_gene: TRBJ1-2
abundance: NA
d_gene: NA
v_gene: TRBV20-1
CDR3nt: TGCAGTGCTAGAGATGGAGGTACCACCTATGGCTACACCTTC
CDR3aa: CSARDGGTTYGYTF

j_gene: TRBJ2-7
abundance: medium-sized
d_gene: NA
v_gene: TRBV27
CDR3nt: TGTGCCAGCAGTACCGCCCGGGCGCTCTACGAGCAGTACTTC
CDR3aa: CASSTARALYEQYF

j_gene: TRBJ2-5
abundance: medium-sized
d_gene: TRBD2
v_gene: TRBV6-5
CDR3nt: TGTGCCAGCAGTCCGGGACTAGTCCAAGAGACCCAGTACTTC
CDR3aa: CASSPGLVQETQYF

j_gene: TRBJ1-3
abundance: once
d_gene: NA
v_gene: TRBV9
CDR3nt: TGTGCCAGCAGTTGCCCCTCGGGGGGAAGCACCGGGAACACCATATATTTT
CDR3aa: CASSCPSGGSTGNTIYF

j_gene: TRBJ2-1
abundance: medium-sized
d_gene: NA
v_gene: TRBV18
CDR3nt: TGTGCCAGCTCCCCGCAAACCCCCCCCGATGAGCAGTTCTTC
CDR3aa: CASSPQTPPDEQFF

j_gene: TRBJ1-2
abundance: medium-sized
d_gene: TRBD1
v_gene: TRBV19
CDR3nt: TGTGCCAGTAGACAAAACGACAGGGACTCTGGCTACACCTTC
CDR3aa: CASRQNDRDSGYTF

j_gene: TRBJ2-3
abundance: medium-sized
d_gene: NA
v_gene: TRBV15
CDR3nt: TGTGCCACCAGCAGGGCCCCCCTGGGTCGAGATACGCAGTATTTT
CDR3aa: CATSRAPLGRDTQYF

j_gene: TRBJ2-1
abundance: NA
d_gene: TRBD1
v_gene: TRBV19
CDR3nt: TGTGCCAGTAGACCCGACAGGGCCTCCTACAATGAGCAGTTCTTC
CDR3aa: CASRPDRASYNEQFF

j_gene: TRBJ2-7
abundance: NA
d_gene: NA
v_gene: TRBV7-9
CDR3nt: TGTGCTAGCACCCCGGACGACAGCCCCTACGAGCAGTACTTC
CDR3aa: CASTPDDSPYEQYF

j_gene: TRBJ1-5
abundance: large
d_gene: TRBD1
v_gene: TRBV6-2/TRBV6-3
CDR3nt: TGTGCCAGCAGTTACTCGCTGGGACAGGGTTATCAGCCCCAGCATTTT
CDR3aa: CASSYSLGQGYQPQHF

j_gene: TRBJ2-7
abundance: medium-sized
d_gene: TRBD2
v_gene: TRBV10-3
CDR3nt: TGTGCCATCAGTGAGGGGCTAGCGGAGATCTACGAGCAGTACTTC
CDR3aa: CAISEGLAEIYEQYF